The rows below give T cell receptor beta chains drawn from one sample of a study of shared clonotypes between healthy human individuals. Only in-frame clones appear in the TCRdb table, and some are missing; sequencing was by immunoSEQ multiplex PCR. This sample has roughly 2.1 million clones, with about 93% found just once. Sequencing input: naive CD8+ T cells from PBMCs. These receptors originate from a man between 18 and 29 years old in good health. Some clones in this sample may be carry-over from other donors' samples. Each CDR3 is given with its conserved first and last residue. The D gene is left open where the match is weak. Size values are once, few and many counts, or a class for expanded clones, and some rows have none.

cdr3_nt	cdr3_aa	clone_size	v_call	j_call	d_call
TGCGCCAGCAGCCAAGCGCATTCTGAAGCTTTCTTT	CASSQAHSEAFF	-	TRBV4-1	TRBJ1-1	-
TGTGCCAGCAGCCAAGGGACTAGCCTTCCCGATACGCAGTATTTT	CASSQGTSLPDTQYF	-	TRBV7-3	TRBJ2-3	TRBD2
TGTGCCAGCAGTGAAGCACAGGGGGCACAAAAACTGTTTTTT	CASSEAQGAQKLFF	-	TRBV2	TRBJ1-4	TRBD1
TGTGCCAGCAGCTTGTGGGGGCCCTCTGGAACAGATACGCAGTATTTT	CASSLWGPSGTDTQYF	-	TRBV11-2	TRBJ2-3	-
TGCAGCGTGGGGACAGGGGGCTACGAGCAGTACTTC	CSVGTGGYEQYF	-	TRBV29-1	TRBJ2-7	TRBD1
TGTGCCAGCAGCTTCGGGGGGAACGGGGACGAGCAGTACTTC	CASSFGGNGDEQYF	-	TRBV9	TRBJ2-7	TRBD2
TGCGCCAGCAGCTTGTCTACTAGCGGGATCTACGAGCAGTACTTC	CASSLSTSGIYEQYF	-	TRBV5-1	TRBJ2-7	TRBD2
TGCGCCAGCAGCTTGAGTAACGGAAACACTGAAGCTTTCTTT	CASSLSNGNTEAFF	few	TRBV5-1	TRBJ1-1	-
TGTGCCAGTAGTATAGGGGACAGAGATTACTATGGCTACACCTTC	CASSIGDRDYYGYTF	-	TRBV19	TRBJ1-2	TRBD1
TGTGCCTGGAGTGTATTTACGGGAGCGACCGGGGAGCTGTTTTTT	CAWSVFTGATGELFF	-	TRBV30	TRBJ2-2	-
TGTGCCAGCAGCTCGGACAGAACCTACGAGCAGTACTTC	CASSSDRTYEQYF	-	TRBV5-4	TRBJ2-7	-
TGTGCCAGCAGCGTGCGGCGCAGTACCTACGAGCAGTACTTC	CASSVRRSTYEQYF	-	TRBV14	TRBJ2-7	-
TGTGCCAGCAGCTTTACCCAGTCGGTGAACACTGAAGCTTTCTTT	CASSFTQSVNTEAFF	-	TRBV11-2	TRBJ1-1	-
TGTGCCAGCAGTTTGAGCCTCGACGGAGGAGGCACTGAAGCTTTCTTT	CASSLSLDGGGTEAFF	-	TRBV28	TRBJ1-1	-
TGTGCCAGCAGTTTTCGGGTCCATAACTATGGCTACACCTTC	CASSFRVHNYGYTF	-	TRBV28	TRBJ1-2	-
TGTGCCAGCAGCTTTTGGGGACCTAACTACGAGCAGTACTTC	CASSFWGPNYEQYF	-	TRBV7-9	TRBJ2-7	-
TGTGCCAGCAGTATAGGGACAGGCGCTTACAATGAGCAGTTCTTC	CASSIGTGAYNEQFF	-	TRBV11-2	TRBJ2-1	TRBD1
TGTGCCAGTGGACAGTACCCCTCCTACGAGCAGTACTTC	CASGQYPSYEQYF	-	TRBV14	TRBJ2-7	-
TGCAGCGTTGGGGGAGCAGGGGGCTACACCTTC	CSVGGAGGYTF	-	TRBV29-1	TRBJ1-2	-
TGTGCCAGCAGTTTATCGGAGGACGGGAGAGAGTTCTTC	CASSLSEDGREFF	-	TRBV27	TRBJ2-1	-
TGTGCCAGCAGTGGAGTAGCGGGAATGGATGAGCAGTTCTTC	CASSGVAGMDEQFF	once	TRBV2	TRBJ2-1	TRBD2
TGTGCCAGCAGCTTAGTAACGGGGAGGGACACTGAAGCTTTCTTT	CASSLVTGRDTEAFF	-	TRBV7-8	TRBJ1-1	-
TGCGCCAGCAGCTTGGGACTAGCGGGCCTCGAGCAGTACTTC	CASSLGLAGLEQYF	-	TRBV5-1	TRBJ2-7	TRBD2
TGTGCCAGCAGCTCACCAGAGCAGGCTAGCGGGACATACGAGCAGTACTTC	CASSSPEQASGTYEQYF	-	TRBV7-9	TRBJ2-7	TRBD2
TGTGCCAGCAGTTACTCTGGACTCCAAATACCCTACGAGCAGTACTTC	CASSYSGLQIPYEQYF	-	TRBV6-5	TRBJ2-7	-
TGTGCCATCACTCCTCTCAGTGGCACTGAAGCTTTCTTT	CAITPLSGTEAFF	few	TRBV10-3	TRBJ1-1	-
TGTGCCAGCAGCCCAATCCGGGCCCTCCCTCTCGAGCAGTACTTC	CASSPIRALPLEQYF	-	TRBV6-1	TRBJ2-7	-
TGTGCCAGCTCCTTCTCAGGGGTCTACAATGAGCAGTTCTTC	CASSFSGVYNEQFF	once	TRBV27	TRBJ2-1	-
TGTGCCAGCAGTTTAGTGAGACTCAACTCCTACAATGAGCAGTTCTTC	CASSLVRLNSYNEQFF	-	TRBV28	TRBJ2-1	-
TGCGCCAGCAGCCAAGACCACGGGGCAGGGGGTGAGCAGTTCTTC	CASSQDHGAGGEQFF	-	TRBV4-3	TRBJ2-1	TRBD1
TGTGCCAGCGCGGGCGGGAGGGCTGAGACCCAGTACTTC	CASAGGRAETQYF	-	TRBV6-6	TRBJ2-5	TRBD2
TGTGCCAGCAGCTTGGGGGGACAGGGAAATTATTATGGCTACACCTTC	CASSLGGQGNYYGYTF	-	TRBV5-6	TRBJ1-2	TRBD1
TGTGCCTGGAGCCGAGGGGGGGGCGAGCAGTACTTC	CAWSRGGGEQYF	-	TRBV30	TRBJ2-7	-
TGCAGCGTTGAAAACCCCCTACTAGCGGGAGGGCACAATGAGCAGTTCTTC	CSVENPLLAGGHNEQFF	-	TRBV29-1	TRBJ2-1	TRBD2
TGTGCCAGCAGTTTATCTCCGACCGGGACAGGGCGGGCTTTCTTT	CASSLSPTGTGRAFF	few	TRBV28	TRBJ1-1	TRBD1
TGTGCCTCTACCTCCAATACTCCACATCAGGCCAACGTCCTGACTTTC	CASTSNTPHQANVLTF	-	TRBV10-3	TRBJ2-6	-
TGTGCCAGCAGCCGGACTAGCTTGATCTACAATGAGCAGTTCTTC	CASSRTSLIYNEQFF	few	TRBV7-9	TRBJ2-1	TRBD2
TGCAGCGTTGAAAAGGGACAGGGGGCCAGCGAGCAGTACTTC	CSVEKGQGASEQYF	-	TRBV29-1	TRBJ2-7	TRBD1
TGTGCCATCAGTGAGAGCATAGCGGGAGGGCCACTCTTC	CAISESIAGGPLF	-	TRBV10-3	TRBJ2-1	TRBD2
TGTGCCAGCAGTCCCGGGACAGGGAGTGAGTTCTTC	CASSPGTGSEFF	-	TRBV28	TRBJ2-1	TRBD1
TGTGCCAGCAGTAAAGGTTCCTATAACTATGGCTACACCTTC	CASSKGSYNYGYTF	-	TRBV28	TRBJ1-2	-
TGTGCCAGCAGCCACGGGGGATACGATGAGCAGTTCTTC	CASSHGGYDEQFF	many	TRBV9	TRBJ2-1	-
TGCAGCGTTGTCACCGGGCAGATCTATGGCTACACCTTC	CSVVTGQIYGYTF	-	TRBV29-1	TRBJ1-2	-
TGTGCCAGCAGCAAGCGGGAGAGTCAATACAATGAGCAGTTCTTC	CASSKRESQYNEQFF	-	TRBV11-2	TRBJ2-1	TRBD2
TGTGCCAGCAGCTTAGGATCCAACAGGGGAAACACCGGGGAGCTGTTTTTT	CASSLGSNRGNTGELFF	-	TRBV7-2	TRBJ2-2	TRBD1
TGTGCCAGCAGTCGCGAAGGGGAGCTGTTTTTT	CASSREGELFF	few	TRBV2	TRBJ2-2	-
TGTGCCAGCAGCTTAGCGGGACAGGGGGCGGGTGGCTACACCTTC	CASSLAGQGAGGYTF	-	TRBV7-2	TRBJ1-2	TRBD1
TGTGCCAGCACCCCCTTAGGAGGGCCAGGGGCTAGCTACGAGCAGTACTTC	CASTPLGGPGASYEQYF	-	TRBV7-6	TRBJ2-7	-
TGTGCCAGCAGTTATATTCAAAGCGGGCCTCTTGAAGCTTTCTTT	CASSYIQSGPLEAFF	-	TRBV13	TRBJ1-1	-
TGTGCCAGCAGCTTGGAATTAGCGGGAGCCGGGGAGCAGTTCTTC	CASSLELAGAGEQFF	-	TRBV5-4	TRBJ2-1	TRBD2
TGTGCCAGCAGTTTAGAGAGGGAAATTCCTGAAGCTTTCTTT	CASSLEREIPEAFF	-	TRBV28	TRBJ1-1	-
TGTGCCAGCAGTGGGACTAGCGGGAGGGTCAGCACCGGGGAGCTGTTTTTT	CASSGTSGRVSTGELFF	-	TRBV7-9	TRBJ2-2	TRBD2
TGCGCCAGCAGGGGAGATACGCAGTATTTT	CASRGDTQYF	-	TRBV5-1	TRBJ2-3	-